This TCR beta chain was identified during a study of cytomegalovirus exposure and HLA in healthy donors (dated by TCRdb to the late 2010s). Notes on the research overall: According to a later analysis, the 120 validation repertoires were produced on the same platform as the 666 repertoires of the first cohort. The study aimed to test whether cataloging public T cell receptors could reveal signatures of past pathogen exposure. Along with the approximately 620-subject first cohort, a separate validation cohort of over a hundred different subjects was used. To predict cytomegalovirus infection status, the study brought together high-throughput TCR immunosequencing, statistical association of individual TCRs with disease status, and machine learning. Points the paper makes about the study in general: Cytomegalovirus status was reported to be diagnosed by the classifier with high specificity and sensitivity in both the original and validation cohorts. According to the authors, the approach could potentially be generalized to other disease states and immunological phenotypes. In a later analysis, TCRs clustered in the first cohort were found to also tend to co-occur in the 120 or so validation repertoires, with approximately 93% of cluster scores above 0. The study listed approximately 160 TCR beta chains as associated with cytomegalovirus. Three of the identified cytomegalovirus-associated TCR beta chains were confirmed in vitro to be specific for cytomegalovirus antigens. While some public TCRs were present in many individuals, most TCR sequences turned up only very rarely across donors. The validation cohort had no HLA typing available for a later analysis, so co-occurrence within that cohort was assessed over all 110 or so repertoires.

The donors were included in the validation cohort of approximately 130 subjects, a group kept apart from the 666-subject first cohort. In regard to this clone: Its antigen is still unknown. There are no base qualities to consult, and no much larger clone falls within one base.

Including cysteine and phenylalanine, the CDR3 has 14 amino acids. The retained sequence is limited to the CDR3, 42 bases, with the frame set at the first base. CDR1 and CDR2 are drawn from the germline V gene (reference sequence): LNHDA, SQIVND. The V end loses 4 bases and the J end loses 0 bases, and a stretch of 10 bases separates them. Libraries were made using the immunoSEQ multiplex PCR assay. Per the source publication's procedure: A statistical classification framework was developed to diagnose cytomegalovirus status using the catalog of TCR beta chain sequences. This immuneACCESS table, as held by TCRdb, lists in-frame sequences with V and J called but not all clones. Of the missing ones, under half trace to an unresolved V gene in checked studies; the others have no known cause. V and J calls and clone size follow that table, whereas D and trimming were derived from the DNA. This sample gives roughly 150,000 clones in total; around 82% of them show up just once. About 10% of the sample lies in the top ten.

The sequence came from a man aged 30 to 45 in good health and CMV-seropositive. The chain couples TRBV19 to TRBJ2-7; the D region possibly corresponds to TRBD2 (6 bases align). Sequenced material: PBMCs. CDR3 loop: CASSTDGSSYEQYF. The nucleotides are TGTGCCAGTAGTACGGACGGGAGCTCCTACGAGCAGTACTTC.